Here is one TCR beta chain with its context. This sample was included in a study of blood T cell repertoires in COVID-19. Study background: T cells, B-cell-depleted T cells, or PBMCs supplied cDNA or gDNA.

J gave up 7 bases and V 4 bases, and 8 bases lay outside the gene matches. The CDR3 loop spans 14 amino acids. Germline CDR1 reads GTSNPN; CDR2 reads SVGIG (reference sequence). Clones were sequenced by immunoSEQ multiplex PCR, and TCRdb holds only the in-frame ones, with some missing. The repertoire has 300,000 to 350,000 clones, under 95% of them found once; the top ten carry roughly 3.4%. The sequence was obtained from a woman in her late teens or twenties who had recovered from COVID-19. Sequenced input: peripheral blood. V gene TRBV30 combines with J gene TRBJ2-1; 9 bases agree with TRBD1. The chain's CDR3 is CAWNPGQGVNEQFF. The CDR3 DNA is TGTGCCTGGAACCCGGGACAGGGAGTAAATGAGCAGTTCTTC.